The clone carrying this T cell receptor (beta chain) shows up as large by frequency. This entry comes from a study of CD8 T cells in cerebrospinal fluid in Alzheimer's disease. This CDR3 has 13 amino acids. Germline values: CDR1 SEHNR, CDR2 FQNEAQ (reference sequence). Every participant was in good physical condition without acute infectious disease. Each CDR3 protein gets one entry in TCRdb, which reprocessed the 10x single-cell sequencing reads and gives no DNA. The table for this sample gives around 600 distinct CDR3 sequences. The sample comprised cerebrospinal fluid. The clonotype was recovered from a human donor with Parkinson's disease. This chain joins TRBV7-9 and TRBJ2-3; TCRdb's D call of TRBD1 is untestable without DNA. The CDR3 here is CASSPPGADTQYF.